The TCR beta chain under discussion was sequenced for a study of vaccination effects on CD4 cells after COVID-19. Whole-study context: PBMC were cultured at a few million per well with approximately 10 IU/ml IL-2 and 10 ug/ml peptides.

With V trimmed by 4 bases and J by 7 bases, 9 bases remained unmatched. The germline CDR1 and CDR2 sequences are SGHTA and FQGNSA. The CDR3 contains 15 residues. Cells that had been cultured for 10 days were the source of isolated CD4+ T cells. Libraries were prepared by immunoSEQ multiplex PCR; TCRdb keeps only in-frame clonotypes and omits some of them. The profile shows over 45,000 clones, 50% to 80% of them singletons. In the case of this clone: The antigen remains undetermined.

The input for sequencing was CD4+ T cells from PBMCs cultured without peptide, taken before COVID-19 vaccination. The chain uses TRBV7-2 and TRBJ1-2, with 10 bases identical to TRBD1. The TCR was taken from a human donor who received a COVID-19 vaccine. CDR3 residues: CASSSSGTGVFGYTF. The CDR3, as DNA: TGTGCCAGCAGCTCCTCCGGGACAGGGGTTTTTGGCTACACCTTC.